These 8 T cell receptor beta chains were all obtained from the same sample, sequenced in a study of identical twins. TCRdb redid the calling of the 5' RACE reads with MiXCR, one entry per CDR3 protein. In the table there are roughly 1.6 million distinct CDR3 sequences, about 32% of which are singletons. Sequenced input: cord blood. Source of these receptors: a newborn girl in good health.

As regards this clonotype: One junction end does not reproduce the germline sequence, and a read error may be involved. The chain is built from TRBV10-3 and TRBJ1-5; a weak D match, TRBD1 (5 bases). The CDR3 runs to 14 residues. Looked up from germline, CDR1 is ENHRY and CDR2 is SYGVKD. In nucleotides, the CDR3 is TGTGTCATCAGTGAAGGAGGGGGCAATCAGCCCCAGCATTTT. Amino acids: CVISEGGGNQPQHF.

This clonotype came up many times. The chain recombines TRBV3-1 with TRBJ2-5, with D uncertain. Trimming took 6 bases from V and 1 from J, leaving 6 bases between them. The V gene's germline CDR1 is LGHDT and CDR2 YNNKEL (reference sequence). The CDR3 consists of 12 residues. DNA of the CDR3: TGTGCCAGCAGTCCCCCCCAAGAGACCCAGTACTTC. Protein product: CASSPPQETQYF.

The chain joins TRBV20-1 to TRBJ2-7, with D hard to call. CDR1 is DFQATT and CDR2 is SNEGSKA in the germline V gene (reference sequence). The germline V and J ends were trimmed by 0 bases and 6 bases, with 9 bases remaining between them. The CDR3 has 12 residues. The CDR3 sequence: CSARDRSREQYF. CDR3 nucleotides: TGCAGTGCTAGAGATAGGTCTCGCGAGCAGTACTTC.

This clonotype was observed a handful of times. This chain links TRBV10-3 with TRBJ1-1; perhaps TRBD1 as D (6 bases). The germline gives CDR1 ENHRY, CDR2 SYGVKD. The CDR3 loop spans 15 amino acids. Trimming removed 2 bases at V and 3 bases at J, with 13 bases between. The CDR3 coding sequence is TGTGCCATCAGTGAGACAGGGCCTCGCGACACTGAAGCTTTCTTT. The encoded protein is CAISETGPRDTEAFF.

This clonotype was counted between two and nine times. The V gene is TRBV20-1, the J gene TRBJ2-3, with D perhaps TRBD2 (6 bases). This CDR3 region has 15 residues. Trimming took off 0 bases at V and 2 bases at J, with 12 bases between the two ends. CDR1 and CDR2 from the germline V gene are DFQATT and SNEGSKA (reference sequence). The CDR3 DNA reads TGCAGTGCTAGAGAGGCCGGAGGGATCACAGATACGCAGTATTTT. This gives the protein CSAREAGGITDTQYF.

V gene TRBV7-8 combines with J gene TRBJ2-4; the D gene is possibly TRBD2 (5 bases). The CDR3 runs to 15 residues. V lost 1 base and J lost 4, with 11 bases in between. Germline assignment: CDR1 SGHVS and CDR2 FQNEAQ. CDR3: CASSLGARGKNIQYF. CDR3 in DNA: TGTGCCAGCAGCTTAGGGGCCAGAGGGAAAAACATTCAGTACTTC.

The CDR3 region is CASSLDRVSRPLHF. As DNA, the CDR3 is TGTGCCAGCAGTTTGGACAGGGTTTCCAGACCCCTCCACTTT. The V and J genes are TRBV28 and TRBJ1-6, with 8 bases identical to TRBD1. Germline lookup yields CDR1 MDHEN and CDR2 SYDVKM. J was trimmed by 12 bases and V by 3 bases; bases with no gene match: 7. CDR3 length equals 14 residues.

This sequence joins TRBV12-3 or TRBV12-4 and TRBJ2-3; TRBD2 might be the D (6 bases). V was pared by 2 bases and J by 0 bases, with 12 bases between. The CDR3 has 16 residues. The CDR3 protein is CASSLRRDPSTDTQYF. The DNA of the CDR3 is TGTGCCAGCAGTTTAAGGCGGGACCCTAGCACAGATACGCAGTATTTT.